Presented here are 20 T cell receptor beta chains from one specimen sequenced in a study of T cell responses to AZD1222 COVID-19 vaccine. The table came from immunoSEQ multiplex PCR; TCRdb's copy has only in-frame clones and leaves some out. The table includes more than 15,000 clones, under 90% detected once. Sequenced material: peripheral blood, taken 28 days after the second AZD1222 dose. All receptors derive from an adult who received the AZD1222 COVID-19 vaccine.

A single count supports this clone. The V gene is TRBV5-1, the J gene TRBJ1-1; D might be TRBD1 (5 bases). CDR1 is SGHRS, CDR2 YFSETQ, per germline. This CDR3 has 13 amino acids. V gave up 4 bases and J gave up 0 bases, with 7 bases separating them. The chain's CDR3 is CASSGTVNTEAFF. CDR3 DNA: TGCGCCAGCAGCGGGACGGTGAACACTGAAGCTTTCTTT.

The chain carries TRBV7-2 and TRBJ2-5; a possible D gene is TRBD2 (5 bases). CDR1 SGHTA and CDR2 FQGNSA come from the germline V gene. The CDR3 runs to 14 residues. V lost 3 bases and J 2 bases, leaving 10 bases between the germline ends. Written as DNA, the CDR3 is TGTGCCAGCAGCTTTACACTAGAACAAGAGACCCAGTACTTC. Translating it yields CASSFTLEQETQYF.

The chain combines TRBV6-5 with TRBJ1-5; D uncertain. Germline V gives CDR1 MNHEY, CDR2 SVGAGI. Trimming removed 5 bases from V and 0 bases from J, with 11 bases in between. The CDR3 is 15 amino acids. This CDR3 is CASSHTGISNQPQHF. Written as DNA, the CDR3 is TGTGCCAGCAGTCACACTGGAATTAGCAATCAGCCCCAGCATTTT.

The chain carries TRBV18 and TRBJ2-3; tentative D call: TRBD1 (6 bases). The ends were cut back, 3 bases at V and 2 bases at J, with 15 bases in the middle. This CDR3 is 16 amino acids long. CDR1 and CDR2 (germline): KGHSH, LQKENI. CDR3 DNA: TGTGCCAGCTCACCTAACGACAGGATAACCACAGATACGCAGTATTTT. Residues: CASSPNDRITTDTQYF. The full variable domain, its missing parts supplied by reference TRBV18 and TRBJ2-3, is NAGVMQNPRHLVRRRGQEARLRCSPMKGHSHVYWYRQLPEEGLKFMVYLQKENIIDESGMPKERFSAEFPKEGPSILRIQQVVRGDSAAYFCASSPNDRITTDTQYFGPGTRLTVL.

The CDR3 DNA sequence: TGTGCCAGCAGCTTAGAATCTGGCAGGGCTAACTATGGCTACACCTTC. This sequence encodes CASSLESGRANYGYTF. The genes are TRBV7-2 and TRBJ1-2; D may be TRBD1 (5 bases). Trimming pared 1 base from V and 0 bases from J, leaving 12 bases between. CDR1 is SGHTA and CDR2 is FQGNSA in the germline V gene. The CDR3 totals 16 residues. The full variable domain, its missing parts supplied by reference TRBV7-2 and TRBJ1-2, is GAGVSQSPSNKVTEKGKDVELRCDPISGHTALYWYRQSLGQGLEFLIYFQGNSAPDKSGLPSDRFSAERTGGSVSTLTIQRTQQEDSAVYLCASSLESGRANYGYTFGSGTRLTVV.

The chain uses TRBV11-3 and TRBJ2-7; D tentatively reads TRBD1 or TRBD2 (6 bases each). Trimming removed 0 bases from V and 2 bases from J, with 11 bases in between. CDR1 and CDR2 (germline): SGHNT, YENEEA. This CDR3 contains 15 residues. This CDR3 reads CASSLDGGLAYEQYF. CDR3 nucleotides: TGTGCCAGCAGCTTAGATGGGGGGCTGGCCTACGAGCAGTACTTC.

The chain carries TRBV19 and TRBJ2-3, with D perhaps given as TRBD1 or TRBD2 (5 bases each). V lost 5 bases, J lost 0 bases, and 9 bases lay in between. Germline loops: CDR1 LNHDA, CDR2 SQIVND (reference sequence). This CDR3 has 14 amino acids. The chain's CDR3 is CASSGGLSTDTQYF. CDR3 in DNA: TGTGCCAGTAGTGGGGGTCTAAGCACAGATACGCAGTATTTT.

The chain has TRBV5-1 and TRBJ2-3; D is possibly TRBD1 (5 bases). Germline V gene lookup returns CDR1 SGHRS and CDR2 YFSETQ. V was trimmed by 5 bases and J by 7 bases, leaving 20 bases between them. The length of the CDR3 is 15 residues. CDR3 bases: TGCGCCAGCAGGAGTGGGGCAGGAGAGGAGAATACGCAGTATTTT. This codes for CASRSGAGEENTQYF.

This clone was observed a handful of times. V gene TRBV5-1 combines with J gene TRBJ2-5; 8 bases line up with TRBD1. Looked up from germline, CDR1 is SGHRS and CDR2 is YFSETQ. J gave up 4 bases and V 7 bases, and 9 bases lay outside the gene matches. CDR3 length: 14 residues. For the CDR3, the DNA is TGCGCCAGCCTAGGGAATACAGGGGGAGAGACCCAGTACTTC. It translates to CASLGNTGGETQYF. The variable domain in full, with the rest retrieved from reference TRBV5-1 and TRBJ2-5, is KAGVTQTPRYLIKTRGQQVTLSCSPISGHRSVSWYQQTPGQGLQFLFEYFSETQRNKGNFPGRFSGRQFSNSRSEMNVSTLELGDSALYLCASLGNTGGETQYFGPGTRLLVL.

The chain has TRBV7-2 and TRBJ1-2; D unresolved. This CDR3 comprises 13 residues. Germline V gene data show CDR1 as SGHTA and CDR2 as FQGNSA. The V end lost 5 bases, the J end lost 6 bases, and 13 bases lay between the germline ends. As DNA, the CDR3 is TGTGCCAGCAGCCCTACAGTCGATCATGGCTACACCTTC. Encoded protein: CASSPTVDHGYTF. Full variable domain (rest looked up from reference TRBV7-2 and TRBJ1-2): GAGVSQSPSNKVTEKGKDVELRCDPISGHTALYWYRQSLGQGLEFLIYFQGNSAPDKSGLPSDRFSAERTGGSVSTLTIQRTQQEDSAVYLCASSPTVDHGYTFGSGTRLTVV.

This clone is a singleton in its sample. The V call is TRBV5-1, the J call TRBJ2-3; D tentatively fits TRBD1 or TRBD2 (6 bases each). The V end was cut by 0 bases, the J end by 4 bases, with 18 bases between. The CDR3 sequence is 17 residues long. Germline-derived CDR1 and CDR2 are SGHRS and YFSETQ. Here the CDR3 DNA reads TGCGCCAGCAGCTTGGCTCTTTCGGGGGCTTCATCAGATACGCAGTATTTT. Amino acid sequence: CASSLALSGASSDTQYF.

This clone was picked up one time. This chain connects TRBV7-6 to TRBJ2-5, with D tentatively TRBD2 (6 bases). There are 14 residues in the CDR3. The ends were cut back, 1 base at V and 4 bases at J, with 10 bases in the middle. Germline V gives CDR1 SGHVS, CDR2 FNYEAQ. The CDR3 loop reads CASSLGTSRETQYF. CDR3 bases: TGTGCCAGCAGCTTAGGTACTAGCAGAGAGACCCAGTACTTC.

Only one count was recorded for this clone. The V and J genes are TRBV10-1 and TRBJ2-7; D remains unclear. From germline, CDR1 is WNHNN and CDR2 SYGVQD (reference sequence). V was trimmed by 2 bases and J by 3 bases, leaving 8 bases between them. The CDR3 runs to 13 residues. The CDR3 loop reads CASSEQPDYEQYF. The CDR3 DNA sequence: TGCGCCAGCAGTGAGCAGCCGGACTACGAGCAGTACTTC.

The chain has TRBV3-1 (or the pseudogene TRBV3-2) and TRBJ2-3, with 7 bases aligning to TRBD1. Germline CDR1 and CDR2: LGHDT and YNNKEL (reference sequence). Losses at the gene ends were 1 base for V and 1 base for J; bases not matched to a gene: 5. The CDR3 length is 16 residues. CDR3 amino acids: CASSQATGPGTDTQYF. The CDR3 DNA reads TGTGCCAGCAGCCAAGCGACAGGGCCCGGCACAGATACGCAGTATTTT.

The genes are TRBV2 and TRBJ2-7; D perhaps matches TRBD1 (5 bases). V gave up 7 bases and J gave up 4 bases, with 29 bases separating them. The germline V gene encodes CDR1 SNHLY and CDR2 FYNNEI. The CDR3 is made up of 18 amino acids. CDR3 amino acids: CASNQGRRWAEKNYEQYF. The CDR3 bases are TGTGCCAGCAACCAGGGCAGGCGGTGGGCGGAGAAAAATTACGAGCAGTACTTC.

The CDR3 region is CAIREGESTGELFF. The CDR3 DNA is TGTGCCATCAGGGAGGGGGAGAGCACCGGGGAGCTGTTTTTT. The rearrangement uses TRBV10-3 and TRBJ2-2; perhaps D is TRBD1 or TRBD2 (6 bases each). Trimming shortened V by 6 bases and J by 4 bases, and 12 bases separated the two germline ends. Germline V gene sequence: CDR1 ENHRY, CDR2 SYGVKD. The CDR3 sequence is 14 residues long.

The chain employs TRBV7-9 and TRBJ2-5, with 12 bases identical to TRBD2. This CDR3 has 18 residues. J gave up 5 bases and V 4 bases, and 14 bases lay outside the gene matches. The germline V gene encodes CDR1 SEHNR and CDR2 FQNEAQ (reference sequence). The CDR3 reads CASSSGLAGIHWGETQYF. The CDR3 bases are TGTGCCAGCAGCTCCGGACTAGCGGGGATCCACTGGGGGGAGACCCAGTACTTC. Together with reference TRBV7-9 and TRBJ2-5, the CDR3 gives the full variable domain: DTGVSQNPRHKITKRGQNVTFRCDPISEHNRLYWYRQTLGQGPEFLTYFQNEAQLEKSRLLSDRFSAERPKGSFSTLEIQRTEQGDSAMYLCASSSGLAGIHWGETQYFGPGTRLLVL.

V and J are TRBV6-5 and TRBJ1-4; D uncertain. The CDR3 extends over 12 amino acids. V was cut by 7 bases and J by 7 bases, with 10 bases left in between. Germline V gene data show CDR1 as MNHEY and CDR2 as SVGAGI. CDR3 sequence: CASTGLFEKLFF. The CDR3 DNA follows: TGTGCCAGCACGGGCCTTTTTGAAAAACTGTTTTTT.

The chain has TRBV9 and TRBJ2-7; 12 bases fit TRBD2. This CDR3 has 15 amino acids. Looked up from germline, CDR1 is SGDLS and CDR2 is YYNGEE. Germline trimming cut 5 bases from V and 6 bases from J; bases unmatched to any gene: 9. The CDR3 DNA reads as TGTGCCAGCAGTGCGACTAGCGGGAGTTCCCCCGAGCAGTACTTC. Translated: CASSATSGSSPEQYF.

The chain uses TRBV9 and TRBJ1-1; 10 bases match TRBD1. The CDR3 has 16 residues. The germline V gene encodes CDR1 SGDLS and CDR2 YYNGEE. V was clipped by 2 bases and J by 10 bases; unmatched bases: 14. The CDR3 coding sequence is TGTGCCAGCAGCGTCATAAACCCAACCGGGACAGGGGTAGCTTTCTTT. The encoded protein is CASSVINPTGTGVAFF.